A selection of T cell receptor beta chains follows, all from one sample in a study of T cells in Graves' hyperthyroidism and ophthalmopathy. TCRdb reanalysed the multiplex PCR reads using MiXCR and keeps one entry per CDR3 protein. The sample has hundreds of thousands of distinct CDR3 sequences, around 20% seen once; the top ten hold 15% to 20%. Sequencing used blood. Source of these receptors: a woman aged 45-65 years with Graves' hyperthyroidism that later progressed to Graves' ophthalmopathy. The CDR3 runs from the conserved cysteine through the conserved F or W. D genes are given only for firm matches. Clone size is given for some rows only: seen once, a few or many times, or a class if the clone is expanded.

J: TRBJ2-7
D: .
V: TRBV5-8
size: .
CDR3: CASSFGLLRIHEQYF
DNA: TGTGCCAGCAGCTTCGGGCTGCTTAGGATCCACGAGCAGTACTTC

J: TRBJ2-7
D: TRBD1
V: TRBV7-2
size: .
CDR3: CASSWRGQGSAYEQYF
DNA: TGTGCCAGCAGCTGGAGGGGACAGGGGTCGGCCTACGAGCAGTACTTC

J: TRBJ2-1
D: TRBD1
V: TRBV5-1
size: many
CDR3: CASSLATGTGVSEQFF
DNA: TGCGCCAGCAGCTTGGCAACCGGGACAGGGGTTTCTGAGCAGTTCTTC

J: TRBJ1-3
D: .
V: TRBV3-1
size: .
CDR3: CASSQDALSSGNTIYF
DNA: TGTGCCAGCAGCCAAGACGCGTTAAGCTCTGGAAACACCATATATTTT

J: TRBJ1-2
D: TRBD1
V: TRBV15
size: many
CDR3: CATSRDVGTAGYTF
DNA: TGTGCCACCAGCAGAGATGTTGGGACAGCCGGCTACACCTTC

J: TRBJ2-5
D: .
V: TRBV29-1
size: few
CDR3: CSGAEGGRETQYF
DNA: TGCAGCGGGGCGGAGGGGGGCCGGGAGACCCAGTACTTC

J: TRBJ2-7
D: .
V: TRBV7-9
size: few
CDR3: CASSRPRREQYF
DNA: TGTGCCAGCAGCCGGCCCCGTAGGGAGCAGTACTTC

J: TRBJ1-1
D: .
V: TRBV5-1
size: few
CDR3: CASSLARTSHTEAFF
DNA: TGCGCCAGCAGCTTGGCCAGGACAAGTCACACTGAAGCTTTCTTT

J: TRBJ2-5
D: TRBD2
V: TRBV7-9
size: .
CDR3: CASSLRSGEYQETQYF
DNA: TGTGCCAGCAGCTTAAGAAGCGGGGAGTACCAAGAGACCCAGTACTTC

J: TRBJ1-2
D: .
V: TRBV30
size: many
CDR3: CAWSITSGTYGYTF
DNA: TGTGCCTGGAGTATAACCTCCGGGACATACGGCTACACCTTC

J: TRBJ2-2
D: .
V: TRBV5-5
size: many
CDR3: CASSLSAGELFF
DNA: TGTGCCAGCAGCTTGTCTGCCGGGGAGCTGTTTTTT

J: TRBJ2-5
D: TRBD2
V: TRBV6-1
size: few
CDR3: CASSTLAGGETQYF
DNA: TGTGCCAGCAGTACCTTAGCGGGCGGGGAGACCCAGTACTTC

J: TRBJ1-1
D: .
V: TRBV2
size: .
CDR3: CASSESDKNTEAFF
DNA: TGTGCCAGCAGTGAATCGGACAAGAACACTGAAGCTTTCTTT

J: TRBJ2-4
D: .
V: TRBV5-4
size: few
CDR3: CASSFGLLAKNIQYF
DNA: TGTGCCAGCAGCTTCGGGCTTCTAGCCAAAAACATTCAGTACTTC

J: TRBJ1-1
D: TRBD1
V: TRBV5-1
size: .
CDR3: CASSLAPTGENTVAFF
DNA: TGCGCCAGCAGCTTGGCCCCGACAGGGGAAAACACTGTAGCTTTCTTT

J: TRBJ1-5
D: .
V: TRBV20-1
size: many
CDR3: CSARIAGGYSNQPQHF
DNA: TGCAGTGCTAGAATCGCGGGGGGATATAGCAATCAGCCCCAGCATTTT

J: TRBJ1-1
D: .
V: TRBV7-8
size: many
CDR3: CASSLNPRGDTEAFF
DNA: TGTGCCAGCAGCTTAAATCCCCGGGGAGACACTGAAGCTTTCTTT

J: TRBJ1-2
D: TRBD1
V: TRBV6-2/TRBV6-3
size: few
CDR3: CASSLTGESPYGYTF
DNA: TGTGCCAGCAGTCTGACAGGGGAGAGCCCATATGGCTACACCTTC

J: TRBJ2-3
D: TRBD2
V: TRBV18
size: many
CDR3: CASSPSAGGATDTQYF
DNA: TGTGCCAGCTCACCATCGGCGGGGGGAGCCACAGATACGCAGTATTTT

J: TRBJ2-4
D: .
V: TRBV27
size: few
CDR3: CASSWTDLNIQYF
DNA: TGTGCCAGCAGTTGGACGGATTTGAACATTCAGTACTTC

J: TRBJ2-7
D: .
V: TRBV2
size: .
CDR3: CATRRSSYEQYF
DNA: TGTGCCACCCGTCGGAGCTCCTACGAGCAGTACTTC

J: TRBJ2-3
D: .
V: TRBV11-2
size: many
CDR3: CASSLAIFGTDTQYF
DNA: TGTGCCAGCAGCTTAGCCATCTTTGGCACAGATACGCAGTATTTT

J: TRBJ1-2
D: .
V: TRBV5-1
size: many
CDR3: CASSLAPEDLYGYTF
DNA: TGCGCCAGCAGCTTGGCCCCGGAGGACCTATACGGCTACACCTTC

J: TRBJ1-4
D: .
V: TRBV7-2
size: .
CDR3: CASSLLEPNEKLFF
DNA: TGTGCCAGCAGCTTACTGGAACCTAATGAAAAACTGTTTTTT

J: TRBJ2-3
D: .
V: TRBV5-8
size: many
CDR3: CASSLGSSGDTQYF
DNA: TGTGCCAGCAGCTTGGGAAGTAGTGGAGATACGCAGTATTTT

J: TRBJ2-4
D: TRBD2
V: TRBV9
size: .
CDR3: CASSVTSGGANIQYF
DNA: TGTGCCAGCAGCGTTACTAGCGGGGGGGCGAACATTCAGTACTTC

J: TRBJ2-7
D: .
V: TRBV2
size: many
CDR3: CATSSGPTSYEQYF
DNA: TGTGCCACCAGTAGCGGACCGACGAGCTACGAGCAGTACTTC

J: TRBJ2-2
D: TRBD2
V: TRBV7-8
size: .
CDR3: CASSFWLAGDTGELFF
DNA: TGTGCCAGCAGCTTTTGGCTAGCGGGCGACACCGGGGAGCTGTTTTTT

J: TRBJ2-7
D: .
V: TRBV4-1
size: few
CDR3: CASSQGGRSEQYF
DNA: TGCGCCAGCAGCCAAGGAGGCAGATCCGAGCAGTACTTC

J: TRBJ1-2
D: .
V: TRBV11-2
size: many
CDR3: CASTTDDYGYTF
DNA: TGTGCCAGCACCACGGACGACTATGGCTACACCTTC

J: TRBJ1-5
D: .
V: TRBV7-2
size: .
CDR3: CASSSPRDSNQPQHF
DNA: TGTGCCAGCAGCTCGCCACGGGACAGCAATCAGCCCCAGCATTTT

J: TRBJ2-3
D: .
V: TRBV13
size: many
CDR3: CASSPWGVTDTQYF
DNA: TGTGCCAGCAGCCCGTGGGGAGTCACAGATACGCAGTATTTT

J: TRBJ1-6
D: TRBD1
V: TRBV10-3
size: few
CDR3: CAISETNPGTGASPLHF
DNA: TGTGCCATCAGTGAGACTAATCCCGGGACAGGAGCTTCACCCCTCCACTTT

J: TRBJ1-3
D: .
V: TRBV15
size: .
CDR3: CATSELRDTDYSGNTIYF
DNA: TGTGCCACCAGCGAGTTAAGAGACACTGACTACTCTGGAAACACCATATATTTT

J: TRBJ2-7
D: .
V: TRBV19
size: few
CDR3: CASSIVHRGRYEQYF
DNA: TGTGCCAGTAGTATCGTTCACCGGGGGCGGTACGAGCAGTACTTC

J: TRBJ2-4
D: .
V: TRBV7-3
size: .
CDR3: CASSLTGGGAKNIQYF
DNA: TGTGCCAGCAGCCTCACCGGGGGTGGAGCCAAAAACATTCAGTACTTC

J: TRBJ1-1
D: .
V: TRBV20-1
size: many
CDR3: CSARDPSFMNTEAFF
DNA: TGCAGTGCTAGAGATCCAAGCTTCATGAACACTGAAGCTTTCTTT

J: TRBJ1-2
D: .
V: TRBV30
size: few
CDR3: CAWESTAANYGYTF
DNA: TGTGCCTGGGAGTCAACAGCGGCCAACTATGGCTACACCTTC

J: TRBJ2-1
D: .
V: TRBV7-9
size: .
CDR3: CASSPGGLSSYNEQFF
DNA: TGTGCCAGCAGCCCTGGGGGGCTCAGCTCCTACAATGAGCAGTTCTTC

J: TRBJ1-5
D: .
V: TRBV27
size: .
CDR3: CASSLSKAQPQHF
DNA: TGTGCCAGCAGTTTATCGAAGGCACAGCCCCAGCATTTT

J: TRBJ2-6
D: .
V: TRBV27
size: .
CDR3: CASSPSILVGANVLTF
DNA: TGTGCCAGCAGCCCCTCGATATTAGTAGGGGCCAACGTCCTGACTTTC

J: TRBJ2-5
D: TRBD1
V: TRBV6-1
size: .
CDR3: CASEFQGATEETQYF
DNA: TGTGCCAGCGAGTTCCAGGGGGCTACGGAAGAGACCCAGTACTTC